Reported below is one TCR beta chain. Its specificity is not known. PCR involved 60 Vbeta and 13 Jbeta primers. Under the authors' procedure: There were about 80 million unique TCR beta chains by a later count, and 8.5 million to 14 million of them were shared. The data were produced by immunoSEQ multiplex PCR, yet TCRdb's version contains in-frame clones alone and is incomplete. V, J and clone size reflect that table, while D and trimming were determined from the DNA. The table lists some 65,000 clones, about 72% of them singletons. The data were obtained in a study of cytomegalovirus exposure and HLA in healthy donors. While unrecorded immune exposures were likely, the donors were nominally healthy when sampled. This CDR3 is 17 amino acids long. Germline V gives CDR1 SGDLS, CDR2 YYNGEE. The germline V and J ends were trimmed by 3 bases and 0 bases, with 13 bases remaining between them. Study-wide results and limits: Some 16,000 TCR beta sequences were associated with HLA alleles at 0.05 false discovery rate in a later analysis. As a later analysis showed, a missense DCLRE1C variant was linked to trimming of TCR beta V- and J-genes.

This receptor was obtained from a man in his fifties or sixties in good health and CMV-seropositive. This sequence joins TRBV9 and TRBJ2-6; weak D call: TRBD2 (6 bases). The sequenced sample consisted of PBMCs. The CDR3 coding sequence is TGTGCCAGCAGCGCCTCCGGGACTGCCTCTGGGGCCAACGTCCTGACTTTC. Residues: CASSASGTASGANVLTF.